Described below is a single T cell receptor (beta chain) sequence and its context. Germline values: CDR1 SGDLS, CDR2 YYNGEE. The V gene end was trimmed by 2 bases and the J gene end by 9 bases; junction bases not matched to a gene: 2. The CDR3 loop spans 14 amino acids. This specimen belongs to a study of control samples from healthy donors and cancer patients. The data were produced by immunoSEQ multiplex PCR, yet TCRdb's version contains in-frame clones alone and is incomplete. The sample includes 100,000 to 150,000 clones, approximately 92% of them seen just once. Sequenced material: PBMCs. This receptor was taken from a man aged 80 or over with head and neck cancer. The chain recombines TRBV9 with TRBJ1-6; 10 positions match TRBD1. The CDR3 sequence: CASSVRTGGSPLHF. In DNA form, the CDR3 reads TGTGCCAGCAGCGTGAGGACAGGGGGTTCACCCCTCCACTTT.